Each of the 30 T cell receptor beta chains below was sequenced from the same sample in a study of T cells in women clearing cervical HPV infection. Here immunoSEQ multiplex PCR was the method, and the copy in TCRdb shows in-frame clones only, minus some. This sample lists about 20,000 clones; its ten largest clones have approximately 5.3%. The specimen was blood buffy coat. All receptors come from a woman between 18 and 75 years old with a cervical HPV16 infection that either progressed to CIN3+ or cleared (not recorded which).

The CDR3 sequence is CSAIAGPSYNEQFF. The CDR3 DNA, read in part, is TGCAGTGCCATAGCGGGGCCCTCATACAATGAG. The chain couples TRBV20-1 to TRBJ2-1, with TRBD2 matching 8 bases. The read ends 3 residues shy of where the CDR3 ends; the end is completed using the germline J gene. The germline CDR1 and CDR2 sequences are DFQATT and SNEGSKA (reference sequence). The J segment lost 4 bases and the V segment lost 6 bases, leaving 8 bases of the junction unmatched. The CDR3 extends over 14 amino acids.

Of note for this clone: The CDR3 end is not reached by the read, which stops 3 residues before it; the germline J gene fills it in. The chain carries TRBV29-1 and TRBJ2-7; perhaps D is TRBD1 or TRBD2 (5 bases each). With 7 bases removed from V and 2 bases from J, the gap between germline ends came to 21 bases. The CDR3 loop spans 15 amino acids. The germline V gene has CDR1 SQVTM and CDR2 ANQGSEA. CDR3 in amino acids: CSAEGMAQVAYEQYF. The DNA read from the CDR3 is TGCAGCGCCGAGGGGATGGCCCAGGTGGCCTACGAG.

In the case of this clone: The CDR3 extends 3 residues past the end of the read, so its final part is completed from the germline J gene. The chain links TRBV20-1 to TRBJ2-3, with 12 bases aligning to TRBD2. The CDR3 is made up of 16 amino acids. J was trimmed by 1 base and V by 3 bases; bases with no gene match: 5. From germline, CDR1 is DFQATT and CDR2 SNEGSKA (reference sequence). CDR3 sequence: CSARVLAGGGTDTQYF. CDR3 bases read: TGCAGTGCTAGGGTGCTAGCGGGGGGGGGCACAGATACG.

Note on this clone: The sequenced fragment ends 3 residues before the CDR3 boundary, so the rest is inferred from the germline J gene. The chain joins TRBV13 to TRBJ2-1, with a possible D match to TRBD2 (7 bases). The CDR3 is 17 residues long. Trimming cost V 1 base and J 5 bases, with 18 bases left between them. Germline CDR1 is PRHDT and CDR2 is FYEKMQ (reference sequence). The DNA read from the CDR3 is TGTGCCAGCAGCTTAGTGGCGTCCGGGGGGCGAAACAATGAG. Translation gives CASSLVASGGRNNE. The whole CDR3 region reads CASSLVASGGRNNEQFF.

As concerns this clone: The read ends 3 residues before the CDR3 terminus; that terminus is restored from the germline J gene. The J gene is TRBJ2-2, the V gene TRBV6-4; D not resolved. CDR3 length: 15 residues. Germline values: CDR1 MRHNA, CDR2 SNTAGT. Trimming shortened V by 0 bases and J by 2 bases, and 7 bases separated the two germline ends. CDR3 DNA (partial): TGTGCCAGCAGTGACTCAGGCAGAAACACCGGGGAG. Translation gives CASSDSGRNTGE. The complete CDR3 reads CASSDSGRNTGELFF.

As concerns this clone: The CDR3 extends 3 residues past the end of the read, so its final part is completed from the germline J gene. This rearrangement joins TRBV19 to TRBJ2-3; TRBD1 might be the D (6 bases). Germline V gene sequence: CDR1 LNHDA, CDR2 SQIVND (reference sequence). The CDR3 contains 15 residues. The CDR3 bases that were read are TGTGCCAGTAGTAGACCCGGGACACAGGGAAAGACG. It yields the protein CASSRPGTQGKT. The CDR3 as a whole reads CASSRPGTQGKTQYF.

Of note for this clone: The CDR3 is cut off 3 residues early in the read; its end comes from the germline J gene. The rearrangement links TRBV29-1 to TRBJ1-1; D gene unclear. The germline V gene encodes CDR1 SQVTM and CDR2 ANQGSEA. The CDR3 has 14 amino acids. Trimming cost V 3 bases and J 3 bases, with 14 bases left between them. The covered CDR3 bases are TGCAGCGTTGACCCCTCGAGGCGGGACACTGAA. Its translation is CSVDPSRRDTE. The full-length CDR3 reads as CSVDPSRRDTEAFF. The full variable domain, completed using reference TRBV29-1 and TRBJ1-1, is SAVISQKPSRDICQRGTSLTIQCQVDSQVTMMFWYRQQPGQSLTLIATANQGSEATYESGFVIDKFPISRPNLTFSTLTVSNMSPEDSSIYLCSVDPSRRDTEAFFGQGTRLTVV.

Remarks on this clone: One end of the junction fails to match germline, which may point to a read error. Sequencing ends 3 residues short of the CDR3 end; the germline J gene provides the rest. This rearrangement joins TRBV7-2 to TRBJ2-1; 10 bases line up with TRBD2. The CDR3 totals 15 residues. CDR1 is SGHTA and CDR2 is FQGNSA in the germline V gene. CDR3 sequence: CANSLSSGGGDEQFF. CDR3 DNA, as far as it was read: TGTGCCAACAGCTTATCAAGCGGGGGGGGCGATGAG. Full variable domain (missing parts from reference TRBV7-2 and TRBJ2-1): GAGVSQSPSNKVTEKGKDVELRCDPISGHTALYWYRQSLGQGLEFLIYFQGNSAPDKSGLPSDRFSAERTGGSVSTLTIQRTQQEDSAVYLCANSLSSGGGDEQFFGPGTRLTVL.

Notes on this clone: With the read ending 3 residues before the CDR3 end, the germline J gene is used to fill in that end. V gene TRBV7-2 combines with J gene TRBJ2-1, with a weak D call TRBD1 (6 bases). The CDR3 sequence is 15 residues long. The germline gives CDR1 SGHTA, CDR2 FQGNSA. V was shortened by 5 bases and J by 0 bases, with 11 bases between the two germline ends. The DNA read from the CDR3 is TGTGCCAGCAGCCAGGGACACTCCTCCTACAATGAG. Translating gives CASSQGHSSYNE. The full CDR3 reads CASSQGHSSYNEQFF.

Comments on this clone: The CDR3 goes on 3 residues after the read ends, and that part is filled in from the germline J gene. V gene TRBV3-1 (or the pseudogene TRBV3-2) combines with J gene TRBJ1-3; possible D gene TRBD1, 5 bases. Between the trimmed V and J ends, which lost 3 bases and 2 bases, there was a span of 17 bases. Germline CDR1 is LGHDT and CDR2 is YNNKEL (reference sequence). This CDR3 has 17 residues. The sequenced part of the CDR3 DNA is TGTGCCAGCAGCCAGGTCAGAGGACAAAGTCCTGGAAACACC. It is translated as CASSQVRGQSPGNT. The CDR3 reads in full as CASSQVRGQSPGNTIYF.

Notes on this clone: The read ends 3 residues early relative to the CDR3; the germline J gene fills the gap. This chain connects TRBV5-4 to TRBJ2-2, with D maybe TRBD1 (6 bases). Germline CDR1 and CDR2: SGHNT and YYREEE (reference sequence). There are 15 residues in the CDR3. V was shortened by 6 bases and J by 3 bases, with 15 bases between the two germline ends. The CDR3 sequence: CASTSGGAYTGELFF. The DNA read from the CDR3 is TGTGCCAGCACCAGTGGGGGCGCATACACCGGGGAG.

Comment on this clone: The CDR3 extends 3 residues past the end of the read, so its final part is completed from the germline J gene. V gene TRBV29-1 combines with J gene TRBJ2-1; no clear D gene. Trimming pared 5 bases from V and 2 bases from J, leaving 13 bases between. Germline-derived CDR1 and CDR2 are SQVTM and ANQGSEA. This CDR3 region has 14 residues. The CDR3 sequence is CSVFGSRTYNEQFF. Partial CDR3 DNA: TGCAGCGTTTTTGGTTCTAGGACCTACAATGAG.

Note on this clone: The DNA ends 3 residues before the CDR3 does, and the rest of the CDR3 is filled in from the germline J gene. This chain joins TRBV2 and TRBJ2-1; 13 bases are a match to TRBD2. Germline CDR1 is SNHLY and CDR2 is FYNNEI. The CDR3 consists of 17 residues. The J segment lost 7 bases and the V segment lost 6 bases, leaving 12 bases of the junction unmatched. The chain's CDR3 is CASRDSLAGGQRNEQFF. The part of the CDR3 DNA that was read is TGTGCCAGCAGAGATTCACTAGCGGGGGGGCAGAGGAATGAG.

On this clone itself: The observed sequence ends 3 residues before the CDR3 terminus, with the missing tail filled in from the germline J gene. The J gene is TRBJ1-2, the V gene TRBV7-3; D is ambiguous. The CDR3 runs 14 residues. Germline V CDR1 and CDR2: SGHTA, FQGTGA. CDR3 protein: CASSLAGFPDTYTF. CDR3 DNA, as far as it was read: TGTGCCAGCAGCTTGGCGGGGTTCCCAGATACC.

CDR3 DNA, as far as it was read: TGTGCCAGCAGCTCACACAGGGGCAGTGGC. Its translation is CASSSHRGSG. The complete CDR3 sequence is CASSSHRGSGYTF. The J gene is TRBJ1-2, the V gene TRBV7-2; 7 nucleotides line up with TRBD1. The sequence runs out 3 residues before the end of the CDR3; the remainder is reconstructed from the germline J gene. Germline V gene lookup returns CDR1 SGHTA and CDR2 FQGNSA. The V segment lost 4 bases and the J segment 7 bases; nucleotides outside the gene matches: 6. The CDR3 is made up of 13 amino acids.

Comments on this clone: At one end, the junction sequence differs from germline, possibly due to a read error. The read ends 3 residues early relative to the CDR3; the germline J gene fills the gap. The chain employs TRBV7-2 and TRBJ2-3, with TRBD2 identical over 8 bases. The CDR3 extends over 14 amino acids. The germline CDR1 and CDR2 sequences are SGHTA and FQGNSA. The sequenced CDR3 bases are TGTGCCAGCAGCTTAAACGGGGGGGCAGAGACG. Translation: CASSLNGGAET. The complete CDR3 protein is CASSLNGGAETQYF.

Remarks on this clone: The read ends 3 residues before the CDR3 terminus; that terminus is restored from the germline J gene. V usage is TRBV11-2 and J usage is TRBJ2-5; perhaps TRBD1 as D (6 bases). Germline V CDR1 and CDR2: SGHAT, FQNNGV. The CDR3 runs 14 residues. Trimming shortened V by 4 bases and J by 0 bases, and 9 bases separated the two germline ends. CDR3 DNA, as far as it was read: TGTGCCAGCAGCTCCTGGGACAACCAAGAGACC. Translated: CASSSWDNQET. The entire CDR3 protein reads CASSSWDNQETQYF. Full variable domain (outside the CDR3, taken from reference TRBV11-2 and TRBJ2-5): EAGVAQSPRYKIIEKRQSVAFWCNPISGHATLYWYQQILGQGPKLLIQFQNNGVVDDSQLPKDRFSAERLKGVDSTLKIQPAKLEDSAVYLCASSSWDNQETQYFGPGTRLLVL.

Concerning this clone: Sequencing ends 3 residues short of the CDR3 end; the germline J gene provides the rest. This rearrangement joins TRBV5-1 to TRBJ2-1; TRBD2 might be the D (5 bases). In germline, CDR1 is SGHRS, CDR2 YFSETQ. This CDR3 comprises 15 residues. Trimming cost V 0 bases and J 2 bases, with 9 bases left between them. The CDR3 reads CASSLGGLTYNEQFF. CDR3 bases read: TGCGCCAGCAGCTTGGGAGGGTTGACCTACAATGAG.

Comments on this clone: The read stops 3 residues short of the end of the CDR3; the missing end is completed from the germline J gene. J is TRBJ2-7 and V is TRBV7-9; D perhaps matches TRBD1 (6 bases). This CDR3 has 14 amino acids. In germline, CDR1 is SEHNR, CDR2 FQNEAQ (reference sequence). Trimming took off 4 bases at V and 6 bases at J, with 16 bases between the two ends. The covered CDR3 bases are TGTGCCAGCAGCTCGCCGACAGGTTCGGGCGAG. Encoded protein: CASSSPTGSGE. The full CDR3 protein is CASSSPTGSGEQYF.

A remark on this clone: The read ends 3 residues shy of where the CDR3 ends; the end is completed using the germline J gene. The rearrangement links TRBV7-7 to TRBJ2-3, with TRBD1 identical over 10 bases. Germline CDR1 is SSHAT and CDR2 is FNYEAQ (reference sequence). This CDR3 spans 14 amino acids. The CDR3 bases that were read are TGTGCCAGCAGCTTAGGGACAGGGGGTGCGCCG. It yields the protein CASSLGTGGAP. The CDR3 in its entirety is CASSLGTGGAPQYF.

The CDR3 reads CACKTGVDNYGYTF. Partial CDR3 DNA: TGTGCCTGTAAGACAGGTGTGGATAACTATGGC. The chain recombines TRBV30 with TRBJ1-2; tentative D call: TRBD1 (6 bases). The CDR3 extends 3 residues past the end of the read, so its final part is completed from the germline J gene. Trimming pared 6 bases from V and 1 base from J, leaving 15 bases between. CDR1 and CDR2 (germline): GTSNPN, SVGIG (reference sequence). This CDR3 comprises 14 residues.

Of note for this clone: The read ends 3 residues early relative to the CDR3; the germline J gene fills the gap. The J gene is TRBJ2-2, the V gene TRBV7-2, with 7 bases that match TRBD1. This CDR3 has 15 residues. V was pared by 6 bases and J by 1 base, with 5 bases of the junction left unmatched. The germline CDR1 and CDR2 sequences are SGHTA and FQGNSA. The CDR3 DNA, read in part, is TGTGCCAGCAGTTCTGACAGGGTGAACACCGGGGAG. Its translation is CASSSDRVNTGE. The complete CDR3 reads CASSSDRVNTGELFF.

The DNA read from the CDR3 is TGTGCCTGGAGAGAAGCGCGATTGACTGAA. Translation gives CAWREARLTE. The complete CDR3 protein is CAWREARLTEAFF. This chain uses TRBV30 with TRBJ1-1; D is uncertain. The sequence runs out 3 residues before the end of the CDR3; the remainder is reconstructed from the germline J gene. This CDR3 has 13 residues. Germline values: CDR1 GTSNPN, CDR2 SVGIG (reference sequence). V dropped 3 bases and J dropped 5 bases, with 13 bases sitting between them.

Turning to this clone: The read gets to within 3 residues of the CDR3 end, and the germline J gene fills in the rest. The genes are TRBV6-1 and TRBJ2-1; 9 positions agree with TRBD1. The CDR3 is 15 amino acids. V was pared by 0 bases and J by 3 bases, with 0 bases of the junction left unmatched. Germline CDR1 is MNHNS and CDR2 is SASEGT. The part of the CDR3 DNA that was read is TGTGCCAGCAGTGAAGCGACAGGGGGCTACAATGAG. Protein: CASSEATGGYNE. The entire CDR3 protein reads CASSEATGGYNEQFF.

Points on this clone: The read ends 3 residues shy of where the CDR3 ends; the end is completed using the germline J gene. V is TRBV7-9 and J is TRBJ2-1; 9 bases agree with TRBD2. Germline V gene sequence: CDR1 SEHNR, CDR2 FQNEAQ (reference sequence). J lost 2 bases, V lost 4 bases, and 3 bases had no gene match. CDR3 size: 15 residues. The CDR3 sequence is CASSSAGGPYNEQFF. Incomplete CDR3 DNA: TGTGCCAGCAGCTCCGCGGGGGGGCCCTACAATGAG.

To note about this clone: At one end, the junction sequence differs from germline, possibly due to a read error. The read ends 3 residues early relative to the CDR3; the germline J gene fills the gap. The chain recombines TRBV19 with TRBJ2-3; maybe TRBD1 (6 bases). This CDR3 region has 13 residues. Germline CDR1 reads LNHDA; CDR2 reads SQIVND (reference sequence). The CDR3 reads CASSDRFAETQYF. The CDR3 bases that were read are TGTGCCAGTAGTGACAGGTTCGCAGAGACG.

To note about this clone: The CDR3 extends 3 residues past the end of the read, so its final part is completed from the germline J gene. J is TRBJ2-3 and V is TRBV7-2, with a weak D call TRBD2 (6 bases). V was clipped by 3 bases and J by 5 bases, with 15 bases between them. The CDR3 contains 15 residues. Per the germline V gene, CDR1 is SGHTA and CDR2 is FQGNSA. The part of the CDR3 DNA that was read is TGTGCCAGCAGCTTGGGCGGAATGGGGGGAGATACG. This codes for CASSLGGMGGDT. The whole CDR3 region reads CASSLGGMGGDTQYF.

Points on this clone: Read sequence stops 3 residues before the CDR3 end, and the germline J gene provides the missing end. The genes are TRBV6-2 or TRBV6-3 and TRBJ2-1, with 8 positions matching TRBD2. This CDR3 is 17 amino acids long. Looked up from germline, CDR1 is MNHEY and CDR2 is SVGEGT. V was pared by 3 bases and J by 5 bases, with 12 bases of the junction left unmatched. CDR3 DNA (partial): TGTGCCAGCAGTTATCCCTTCGGACTAGCTAGGGACAATGAG. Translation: CASSYPFGLARDNE. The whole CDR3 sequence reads CASSYPFGLARDNEQFF.

The CDR3 here is CASSLQGGDEQFF. CDR3 DNA (partial): TGTGCCAGCAGCTTACAAGGGGGCGATGAG. The rearrangement joins TRBV7-6 to TRBJ2-1; 7 nucleotides align to TRBD1. The read terminates 3 residues ahead of where the CDR3 ends, so the germline J gene completes it. This CDR3 spans 13 amino acids. Germline V lookup: CDR1 SGHVS, CDR2 FNYEAQ. V was clipped by 2 bases and J by 8 bases; unmatched bases: 3.

CDR3 amino acids: CASSPPSSNEQFF. The covered CDR3 bases are TGTGCCAGCAGCCCCCCGAGTAGCAATGAG. The chain combines TRBV5-4 with TRBJ2-1, with D unclear. The read gets to within 3 residues of the CDR3 end, and the germline J gene fills in the rest. Germline-derived CDR1 and CDR2 are SGHNT and YYREEE (reference sequence). The CDR3 is made up of 13 amino acids. The V end was cut by 4 bases, the J end by 6 bases, with 11 bases between.